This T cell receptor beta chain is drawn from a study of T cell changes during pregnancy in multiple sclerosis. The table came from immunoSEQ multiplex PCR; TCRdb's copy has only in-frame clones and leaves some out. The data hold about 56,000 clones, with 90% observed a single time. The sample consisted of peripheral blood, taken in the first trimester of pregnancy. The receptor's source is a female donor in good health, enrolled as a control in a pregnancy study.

CDR3 in DNA: TGTGCCAGCAGCTTGGTCGGCGGGTCCCCCCCCGAGCAGTACTTC. Protein product: CASSLVGGSPPEQYF. The chain links TRBV5-5 to TRBJ2-7; D might be TRBD2 (5 bases). Trimming left V 0 bases short and J 6 bases short, with 16 bases between. The V gene's germline CDR1 is SGHKS and CDR2 YYEKEE (reference sequence). The CDR3 is made up of 15 amino acids.